The 20 T cell receptor beta chains reported below all come from one sample, sequenced in a study of resident and recirculating memory T cells in vitiligo. The protocol was immunoSEQ multiplex PCR, while the TCRdb copy is restricted to in-frame clones and leaves out a portion. Of around 70,000 clones listed, about 89% were seen once; the top ten hold over 4%. The material sequenced was blood. Receptors were obtained from a male donor with vitiligo.

The chain uses TRBV11-2 and TRBJ2-6, with unresolved D. CDR1 is SGHAT, CDR2 FQNNGV, per germline. The CDR3 is 16 residues long. Trimming cost V 1 base and J 0 bases, with 7 bases left between them. As DNA, the CDR3 is TGTGCCAGCAGCTTAGCCCAGAACTCTGGGGCCAACGTCCTGACTTTC. It is translated as CASSLAQNSGANVLTF.

The chain carries TRBV28 and TRBJ2-5; D might be TRBD1 (6 bases). Germline V gene sequence: CDR1 MDHEN, CDR2 SYDVKM. There are 16 residues in the CDR3. The V end lost 2 bases, the J end lost 1 base, and 14 bases lay between the germline ends. Written as DNA, the CDR3 is TGTGCCAGCAGTTTAACCCTCCTGACAGGCCAAGAGACCCAGTACTTC. Protein: CASSLTLLTGQETQYF.

With regard to this clone: Other nucleotide sequences in the sample specify the same CDR3. The V call is TRBV7-9, the J call TRBJ1-2; TRBD1 matches 7 bases. V was pared by 2 bases and J by 3 bases, with 0 bases of the junction left unmatched. This CDR3 contains 13 residues. Germline CDR1 reads SEHNR; CDR2 reads FQNEAQ (reference sequence). The CDR3: CASSLTGDYGYTF. CDR3 nucleotide sequence: TGTGCCAGCAGCTTAACAGGGGACTATGGCTACACCTTC.

This clone was counted once. CDR3 coding DNA: TGCAGCGCGGCGGGACCGGACACTGAAGCTTTCTTT. Amino acid sequence: CSAAGPDTEAFF. The chain has TRBV29-1 and TRBJ1-1, with D possibly TRBD1 on 5 matching bases. This CDR3 is 12 amino acids long. The germline V and J ends were trimmed by 7 bases and 3 bases, with 12 bases remaining between them. Germline V CDR1 and CDR2: SQVTM, ANQGSEA.

This clone was recorded once. The chain uses TRBV7-2 and TRBJ2-7; 7 nucleotides line up with TRBD2. CDR1 and CDR2 from the germline V gene are SGHTA and FQGNSA. This CDR3 contains 15 residues. The junction had 4 bases not matched to a gene; V was cut back by 0 bases and J by 2 bases. The CDR3 loop is CASSLAQAGPYEQYF. The CDR3 DNA sequence: TGTGCCAGCAGCTTAGCGCAAGCGGGGCCCTACGAGCAGTACTTC. Combining the CDR3 with reference TRBV7-2 and TRBJ2-7 gives the whole variable domain GAGVSQSPSNKVTEKGKDVELRCDPISGHTALYWYRQSLGQGLEFLIYFQGNSAPDKSGLPSDRFSAERTGGSVSTLTIQRTQQEDSAVYLCASSLAQAGPYEQYFGPGTRLTVT.

Only a few counts were recorded for this clone. The rearrangement uses TRBV6-5 and TRBJ1-1; 7 bases agree with TRBD1. Germline CDR1 and CDR2: MNHEY and SVGAGI. The length of the CDR3 is 13 residues. Trimming at V came to 2 bases and at J to 12 bases, leaving 9 bases not matched to a gene. The CDR3 sequence is CASSYRRQGRTFF. The CDR3 region has the DNA TGTGCCAGCAGTTACAGGAGACAGGGTAGAACTTTCTTT.

This clone was observed a few times. The chain has TRBV27 and TRBJ2-7, with D tentatively TRBD1 (6 bases). V gave up 8 bases and J gave up 0 bases, with 14 bases separating them. The CDR3 consists of 14 residues. Germline V lookup: CDR1 MNHEY, CDR2 SMNVEV (reference sequence). The CDR3 bases are TGTGCCAGCTCACACACAGGGCCCTCCTACGAGCAGTACTTC. Translation: CASSHTGPSYEQYF.

The rearrangement joins TRBV12-5 to TRBJ2-7, with 10 bases aligning to TRBD1. J was trimmed by 5 bases and V by 3 bases; bases with no gene match: 7. Germline V gives CDR1 LGHNT, CDR2 FRNRAP. The length of the CDR3 is 15 residues. CDR3 loop: CASGFLGTGDHEQYF. In DNA form, the CDR3 reads TGTGCTAGTGGTTTCTTGGGGACAGGGGACCACGAGCAGTACTTC. The full variable domain, in which reference TRBV12-5 and TRBJ2-7 provide the parts outside the CDR3, is DARVTQTPRHKVTEMGQEVTMRCQPILGHNTVFWYRQTMMQGLELLAYFRNRAPLDDSGMPKDRFSAEMPDATLATLKIQPSEPRDSAVYFCASGFLGTGDHEQYFGPGTRLTVT.

This clone was detected once. This rearrangement joins TRBV28 to TRBJ2-7, with TRBD1 matching 9 bases. The V and J ends lost 4 bases and 5 bases, in that order; junction bases with no gene match: 6. Germline CDR1 reads MDHEN; CDR2 reads SYDVKM. The CDR3 contains 14 residues. This CDR3 reads CASSSGTGHDEQYF. For the CDR3, the DNA is TGTGCCAGCAGTTCCGGGACAGGGCACGACGAGCAGTACTTC.

J is TRBJ1-5 and V is TRBV6-6; 9 nucleotides match TRBD1. This CDR3 comprises 16 residues. Germline values: CDR1 MNHNY, CDR2 SVGAGI (reference sequence). Losses at the gene ends were 5 bases for V and 0 bases for J; bases not matched to a gene: 5. The CDR3 region has the DNA TGTGCCAGCAGTCCCTGGACAGGGGATAGCAATCAGCCCCAGCATTTT. Translation gives CASSPWTGDSNQPQHF.

The chain links TRBV9 to TRBJ2-1; 7 bases map to TRBD1. CDR3 size: 17 residues. J was trimmed by 8 bases and V by 5 bases; bases with no gene match: 19. Germline V gene lookup returns CDR1 SGDLS and CDR2 YYNGEE. The CDR3 here is CASSKGAVPSQGYEQFF. For the CDR3, the DNA is TGTGCCAGCAGTAAGGGGGCCGTCCCCTCCCAAGGGTATGAGCAGTTCTTC.

The chain employs TRBV6-5 and TRBJ2-5; 7 positions agree with TRBD2. J lost 5 bases, V lost 7 bases, and 10 bases had no gene match. Germline V gene sequence: CDR1 MNHEY, CDR2 SVGAGI. CDR3 length: 14 residues. The chain's CDR3 is CASKDSGRWETQYF. CDR3 sequence (DNA): TGTGCCAGCAAAGACTCCGGGAGGTGGGAGACCCAGTACTTC.

This clone showed up just once. The chain carries TRBV11-2 and TRBJ2-7; TRBD1 matches at 9 bases. The V gene's germline CDR1 is SGHAT and CDR2 FQNNGV. CDR3 length: 15 residues. Germline trimming cut 5 bases from V and 7 bases from J; bases unmatched to any gene: 12. The CDR3 reads CASSPLQGATGEQYF. The CDR3 DNA follows: TGTGCCAGCAGCCCCCTACAGGGGGCAACGGGAGAGCAGTACTTC.

The gene calls are TRBV5-1 and TRBJ2-3, with a possible D match to TRBD2 (5 bases). V shed 4 bases and J shed 0 bases, with 12 bases lying between them. The CDR3 runs 15 residues. From germline, CDR1 is SGHRS and CDR2 YFSETQ. In nucleotides, the CDR3 is TGCGCCAGCAGCGAGAGGGTCCTAAGCACAGATACGCAGTATTTT. Its protein product is CASSERVLSTDTQYF.

The gene calls are TRBV19 and TRBJ2-5; 11 bases are a match to TRBD2. The germline gives CDR1 LNHDA, CDR2 SQIVND (reference sequence). Losses at the gene ends were 6 bases for V and 14 bases for J; bases not matched to a gene: 11. The CDR3 totals 13 residues. In DNA, the CDR3 is TGTGCCAGTAGCGATAGCCGGACTAGCGGGCCCTACTTC. This translates into CASSDSRTSGPYF.

This chain joins TRBV7-8 and TRBJ1-2, with a weak D call TRBD1 (6 bases). Trimming left V 3 bases short and J 0 bases short, with 8 bases between. The CDR3 has 14 residues. CDR1 is SGHVS and CDR2 is FQNEAQ in the germline V gene. The CDR3 coding sequence is TGTGCCAGCAGCTTGTACAGGGCTAACTATGGCTACACCTTC. It is translated as CASSLYRANYGYTF.

J is TRBJ1-3 and V is TRBV28; D is uncertain. Germline V lookup: CDR1 MDHEN, CDR2 SYDVKM. V lost 3 bases to trimming and J lost 3 bases, with 12 bases between them. This CDR3 has 15 amino acids. In DNA, the CDR3 is TGTGCCAGCAGTTTTGGCAGTTCCGATGGAAACACCATATATTTT. It yields the protein CASSFGSSDGNTIYF.

The CDR3 is CASSQDFLGSVVTQYF. CDR3 nucleotide sequence: TGTGCCAGCAGCCAAGACTTCCTCGGGTCGGTCGTTACGCAGTATTTT. The genes are TRBV4-2 and TRBJ2-3; D remains ambiguous. Germline CDR1 and CDR2: LGHNA and YNFKEQ. CDR3 length: 16 residues. V was trimmed by 0 bases and J by 8 bases, leaving 18 bases between them.

This chain links TRBV7-9 with TRBJ2-7; 7 positions match TRBD1. The germline V gene encodes CDR1 SEHNR and CDR2 FQNEAQ (reference sequence). V lost 3 bases, J lost 5 bases, and 13 bases stayed unmatched. This CDR3 has 16 amino acids. DNA for the CDR3: TGTGCCAGCAGCTTGGGTACTTGGGACAGACAAGACGAGCAGTACTTC. Residues: CASSLGTWDRQDEQYF.

This chain connects TRBV7-2 to TRBJ1-1; a weak D match, TRBD1 (5 bases). In germline, CDR1 is SGHTA, CDR2 FQGNSA. The CDR3 has 13 residues. Trimming shortened V by 5 bases and J by 7 bases, and 14 bases separated the two germline ends. The CDR3 nucleotides read TGTGCCAGCAGCGTAGACAGCGGTCTTGAAGCTTTCTTT. Amino acids: CASSVDSGLEAFF.